The clone carrying this TCR beta chain was found a few times. The sample originates from a study of PD-L1 blockade in urothelial cancer. Study-wide background: Patients went on atezolizumab at some point between 2013 and 2015, receiving 1,200 mg intravenously every 3 weeks. About nine tenths of the roughly 30 patients were men who had bladder-origin urothelial cancer. The median count of T cells in tumor samples was some 1,300.

Patients had urothelial carcinoma that was locally advanced or metastatic. Sequencing used immunoSEQ multiplex PCR; TCRdb keeps in-frame clones, though not all of them. The sample contains approximately 2,300 clones, around 38% of which appear only once. The receptor's source is a man in his 60s with urothelial cancer. Sequencing was performed on tumor tissue, taken before atezolizumab (anti-PD-L1) treatment.

CDR3 amino acids: CASSPTGSNQPQHF. Here the CDR3 DNA reads TGTGCCAGCAGCCCGACAGGTAGCAATCAGCCCCAGCATTTT. This sequence joins TRBV6-8 and TRBJ1-5; a possible D gene is TRBD1 (6 bases). Germline V gene sequence: CDR1 MNHGY, CDR2 SAAAGT. Trimming took 6 bases from V and 0 from J, leaving 9 bases between them. CDR3 size: 14 residues.